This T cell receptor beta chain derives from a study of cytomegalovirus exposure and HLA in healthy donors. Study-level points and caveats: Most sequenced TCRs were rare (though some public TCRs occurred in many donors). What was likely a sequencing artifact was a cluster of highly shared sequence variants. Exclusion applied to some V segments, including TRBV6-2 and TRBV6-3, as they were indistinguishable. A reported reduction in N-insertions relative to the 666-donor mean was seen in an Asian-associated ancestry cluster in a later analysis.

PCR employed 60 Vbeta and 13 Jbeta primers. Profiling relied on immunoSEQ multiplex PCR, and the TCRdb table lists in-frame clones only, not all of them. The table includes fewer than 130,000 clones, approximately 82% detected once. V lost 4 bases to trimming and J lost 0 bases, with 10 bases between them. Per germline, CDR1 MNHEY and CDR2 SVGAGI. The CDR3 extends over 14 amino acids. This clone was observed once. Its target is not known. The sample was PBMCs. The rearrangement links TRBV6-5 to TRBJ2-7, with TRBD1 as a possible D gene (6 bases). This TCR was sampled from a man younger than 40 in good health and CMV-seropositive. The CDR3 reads CASSWTVSSYEQYF. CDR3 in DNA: TGTGCCAGCAGTTGGACAGTTTCCTCCTACGAGCAGTACTTC.